This T cell receptor beta chain was retrieved from a study of blood T cells in healthy people across ages. Study-level results: There was no known CMV status for donors, so expanded clonotype changes were possibly confounded.

On this clonotype: Its antigen remains unknown.

Alongside a J-beta primer mix, a sample-barcoded 5' primer served in a second PCR lasting about 7 to 11 cycles. There were at least 3 million CDR3-containing paired-end reads obtained from each sample. TCRdb re-analysed the 5' RACE reads in MiXCR, keeping a single row per CDR3 protein. The sample has 700,000 or so distinct CDR3 sequences, approximately 40% seen once. Isolation per sample recovered at least 6 million PBMCs. CDR3 length equals 15 residues. CDR1 is SEHNR and CDR2 is FQNEAQ in the germline V gene (reference sequence). Specimen: blood. The chain links TRBV7-9 to TRBJ2-5; no clear D gene. The J call may be in error: the DNA end matches TRBJ2-1 better. The TCR comes from a man older than 75 in good health. The CDR3 region is CASSLRPGLQETQFF. The CDR3 DNA reads as TGTGCCAGCAGCTTAAGACCCGGGTTGCAAGAGACCCAGTTCTTC.